This T cell receptor (beta chain) originates from a study of blood T cells in healthy people across ages. This clonotype has just a few counts. The length of the CDR3 is 15 residues. V dropped 5 bases and J dropped 5; count of bases not matched to a gene: 10. Per the germline V gene, CDR1 is SGHTA and CDR2 is FQGTGA. Donors were systemically healthy Caucasian individuals from Russia aged roughly 6 to 95 years. With a J-beta primer mix and a sample-barcoded 5' primer, a second PCR ran 7 to 11 cycles. One entry per CDR3 protein, called by TCRdb with MiXCR from the 5' RACE reads. The sample has about 680,000 distinct CDR3 sequences, 49% seen once; the top ten hold around a third.

The receptor was derived from a woman aged 55-69 years in good health. The chain carries TRBV7-3 and TRBJ2-3, with 7 nucleotides matching TRBD2. Source material: blood. CDR3 loop: CASSPSGIAGDTQYF. The DNA for the CDR3 is TGTGCCAGCAGCCCCTCAGGAATAGCGGGAGATACGCAGTATTTT.